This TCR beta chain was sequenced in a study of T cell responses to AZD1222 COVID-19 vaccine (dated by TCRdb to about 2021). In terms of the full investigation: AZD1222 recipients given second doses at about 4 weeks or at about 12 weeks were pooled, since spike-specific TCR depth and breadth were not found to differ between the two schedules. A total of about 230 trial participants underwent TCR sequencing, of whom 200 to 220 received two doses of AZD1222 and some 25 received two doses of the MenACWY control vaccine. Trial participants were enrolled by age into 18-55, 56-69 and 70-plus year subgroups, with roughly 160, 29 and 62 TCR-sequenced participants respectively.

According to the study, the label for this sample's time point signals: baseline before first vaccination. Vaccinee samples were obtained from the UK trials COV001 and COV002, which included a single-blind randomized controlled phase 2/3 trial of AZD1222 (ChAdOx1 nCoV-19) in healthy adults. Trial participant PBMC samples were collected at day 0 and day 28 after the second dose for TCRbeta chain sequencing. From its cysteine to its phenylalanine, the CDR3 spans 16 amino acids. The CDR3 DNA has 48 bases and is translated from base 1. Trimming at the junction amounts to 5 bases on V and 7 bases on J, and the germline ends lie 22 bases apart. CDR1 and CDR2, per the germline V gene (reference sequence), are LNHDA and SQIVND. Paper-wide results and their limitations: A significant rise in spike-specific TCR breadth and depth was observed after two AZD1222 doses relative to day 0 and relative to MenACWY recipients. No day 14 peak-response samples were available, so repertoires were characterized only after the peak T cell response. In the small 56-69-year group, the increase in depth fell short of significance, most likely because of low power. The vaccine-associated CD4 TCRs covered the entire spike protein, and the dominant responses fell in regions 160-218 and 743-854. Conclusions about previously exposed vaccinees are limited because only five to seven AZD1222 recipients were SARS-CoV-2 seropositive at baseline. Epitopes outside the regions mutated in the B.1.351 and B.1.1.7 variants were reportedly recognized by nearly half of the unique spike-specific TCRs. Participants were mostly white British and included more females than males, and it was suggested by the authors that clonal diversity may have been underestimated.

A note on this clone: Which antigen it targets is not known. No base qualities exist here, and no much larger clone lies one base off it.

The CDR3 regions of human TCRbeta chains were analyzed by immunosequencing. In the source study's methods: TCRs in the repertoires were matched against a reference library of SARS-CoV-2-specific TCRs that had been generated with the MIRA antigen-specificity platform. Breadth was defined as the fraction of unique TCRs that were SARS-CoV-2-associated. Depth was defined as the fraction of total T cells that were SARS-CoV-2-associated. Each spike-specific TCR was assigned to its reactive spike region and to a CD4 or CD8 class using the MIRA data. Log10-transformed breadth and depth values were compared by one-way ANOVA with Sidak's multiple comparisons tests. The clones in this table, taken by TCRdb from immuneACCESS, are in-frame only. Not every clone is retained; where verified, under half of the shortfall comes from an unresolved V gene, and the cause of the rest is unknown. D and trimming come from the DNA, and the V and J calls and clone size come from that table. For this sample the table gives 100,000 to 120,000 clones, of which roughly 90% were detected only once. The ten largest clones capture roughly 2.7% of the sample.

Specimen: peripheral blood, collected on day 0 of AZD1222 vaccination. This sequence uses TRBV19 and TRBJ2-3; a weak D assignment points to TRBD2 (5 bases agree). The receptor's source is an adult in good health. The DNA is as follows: TGTGCCAGTAGTTCACCCACCGGCTCCCCGGGATATACGCAGTATTTT. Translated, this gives CASSSPTGSPGYTQYF. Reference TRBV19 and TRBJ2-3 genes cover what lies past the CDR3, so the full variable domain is DGGITQSPKYLFRKEGQNVTLSCEQNLNHDAMYWYRQDPGQGLRLIYYSQIVNDFQKGDIAEGYSVSREKKESFPLTVTSAQKNPTAFYLCASSSPTGSPGYTQYFGPGTRLTVL.